Listed below are T cell receptor beta chains from one sample, sequenced in a study of response to subunit inactivated influenza vaccine. Via MiXCR, TCRdb re-called the RT-PCR reads, giving one row per CDR3 protein. The sample contains 150,000 to 200,000 distinct CDR3 sequences, about a tenth of which appear only once. The source was non-naive T cells sorted from PBMCs, collected on the day of vaccination. The origin of the receptors is a man aged 50 to 59 who received an inactivated influenza vaccine. Both conserved end residues are part of each CDR3. Each record gives: V gene, clone size, D gene, J gene, CDR3 DNA, CDR3 protein. The D gene is left open where the match is weak. The size field is filled for only some rows; it gives once, few, many or a size class.

V: TRBV9
size: few
D: -
J: TRBJ1-6
DNA: TGTGCCAGCAGCGTAGCCGAGGGGGTTACTTCACCCCTCCACTTT
CDR3: CASSVAEGVTSPLHF

V: TRBV20-1
size: -
D: -
J: TRBJ2-1
DNA: TGCAGTCCTCACCCACCCGGGACAAAAAACAATGAGCAGTTCTTC
CDR3: CSPHPPGTKNNEQFF

V: TRBV7-2
size: few
D: -
J: TRBJ2-7
DNA: TGTGCCAGCAGCTTAAGGACAGTTTACGAGCAGTACTTC
CDR3: CASSLRTVYEQYF

V: TRBV20-1
size: many
D: -
J: TRBJ2-2
DNA: TGCAGTGCTAGAGATAAGAAGCAGAGTAACACCGGGGAGCTGTTTTTT
CDR3: CSARDKKQSNTGELFF

V: TRBV21-1
size: -
D: -
J: TRBJ1-1
DNA: TGTGCCAGCAGCAAATGGTGGCCGAACACTGAAGCTTTCTTT
CDR3: CASSKWWPNTEAFF

V: TRBV6-2/TRBV6-3
size: -
D: TRBD1
J: TRBJ2-7
DNA: TGTGCCAGCAGTTCTCCGCCCGGGACAGGGAAACCCTACGAGCAGTACTTC
CDR3: CASSSPPGTGKPYEQYF

V: TRBV30
size: -
D: -
J: TRBJ2-7
DNA: TGTGCCTGGAATCGAAACGCCGACGAGCAGTACTTC
CDR3: CAWNRNADEQYF

V: TRBV5-1
size: many
D: TRBD1
J: TRBJ1-1
DNA: TGCGCCAGCAGCTTGGAAATTAGGGGGCTGGACACTGAAGCTTTCTTT
CDR3: CASSLEIRGLDTEAFF

V: TRBV9
size: few
D: TRBD1
J: TRBJ1-4
DNA: TGTGCCAGCAGCAGACAGGGAGGTGAAAAACTGTTTTTT
CDR3: CASSRQGGEKLFF

V: TRBV9
size: -
D: -
J: TRBJ1-2
DNA: TGTGCCAGCAGCGTAGAAAACTATGGCTACACCTTC
CDR3: CASSVENYGYTF